The clone carrying this T cell receptor beta chain was seen at least ten times. This sample was included in a study of human T cells and chemical hapten exposure. TCRdb independently ran MiXCR on the RACE reads; one entry per CDR3 protein. The table lists 380,000 or so distinct CDR3 sequences, more than 4.5% of them singletons. Time point defined: patch test 1, 2 weeks after DPC sensitization. Treatment defined: therapeutic diphenylcyclopropenone sensitization with weekly scalp DPC. Germline V gene lookup returns CDR1 MDHEN and CDR2 SYDVKM. The CDR3 loop spans 12 amino acids. Deletions cut 8 bases from V and 4 bases from J, with 10 bases between.

The sequencing used whole blood, collected in connection with sensitization to the hapten diphenylcyclopropenone (DPC). V usage is TRBV28 and J usage is TRBJ2-3; perhaps TRBD1 as D (6 bases). The clonotype was recovered from a woman aged 45-59 years with alopecia areata. Some clones in this sample may be carry-over from other donors' samples. CDR3: CASGQRADTQYF. For the CDR3, the DNA is TGTGCCAGCGGACAGAGGGCAGATACGCAGTATTTT.